The clone carrying this T cell receptor (beta chain) was seen repeatedly, ten times or more. What it binds is unknown. Unique molecular identifiers were added to individual cDNA molecules. TCRdb re-analysed the 5' RACE reads in MiXCR, keeping a single row per CDR3 protein. The table has more than 25,000 distinct CDR3 sequences, approximately 4.6% seen once. These data belong to a study of early T cells in non-severe SARS-CoV-2 infection. Study-level background: Sequencing was performed on bulk RNA from unsorted whole blood, leaving chains unpaired.

CDR3 length: 14 residues. Between the trimmed V and J ends, which lost 3 bases and 2 bases, there was a span of 8 bases. Study-wide results and caveats: VDJdb matching favored anti-spike CD8 responses, missing private and CD4 specificities.

This chain joins TRBV12-3 or TRBV12-4 and TRBJ1-5; unclear D gene. Sequencing was done on a sample of whole blood. This clonotype originated in an adult who was a healthcare worker with PCR-confirmed SARS-CoV-2 infection or an uninfected control (not recorded which). The CDR3 DNA follows: TGTGCCAGCAGTTTTCCCCAGGGCAATCAGCCCCAGCATTTT. Protein product: CASSFPQGNQPQHF.